The 9 T cell receptor beta chains below were found in one sample sequenced in a study of blood T cell repertoires in COVID-19. Repertoires were generated with immunoSEQ multiplex PCR, while TCRdb's copy carries only in-frame clones and drops some. The sample carries about 160,000 clones, 60% to 85% recorded once. Sequencing input: peripheral blood. Every receptor here comes from a man aged 55-75 years with acute or convalescent COVID-19.

The chain is built from TRBV5-6 and TRBJ1-1; D may be TRBD1 (6 bases). The CDR3 is 13 amino acids. Looked up from germline, CDR1 is SGHDT and CDR2 is YYEEEE. The V end was cut by 4 bases, the J end by 1 base, with 8 bases between. The CDR3 loop reads CASSMDRNTEAFF. The CDR3 coding sequence is TGTGCCAGCAGCATGGACAGGAACACTGAAGCTTTCTTT.

The gene calls are TRBV19 and TRBJ1-4, with 7 bases that match TRBD1. The J segment lost 8 bases and the V segment lost 3 bases, leaving 3 bases of the junction unmatched. The CDR3 loop spans 13 amino acids. CDR1 and CDR2 from the germline V gene are LNHDA and SQIVND (reference sequence). CDR3 DNA: TGTGCCAGTAGTATTGTGACAGGGGAAAAACTGTTTTTT. This encodes CASSIVTGEKLFF.

V gene TRBV29-1 combines with J gene TRBJ1-5; a weak D match, TRBD1 (5 bases). The CDR3 runs 13 residues. Germline V gene sequence: CDR1 SQVTM, CDR2 ANQGSEA. Trimming pared 4 bases from V and 6 bases from J, leaving 13 bases between. This chain's CDR3 is CSVGDSEGQPQHF. CDR3 coding DNA: TGCAGCGTTGGGGACTCAGAGGGTCAGCCCCAGCATTTT.

This chain uses TRBV10-3 with TRBJ1-4, with 8 positions matching TRBD1. Germline-derived CDR1 and CDR2 are ENHRY and SYGVKD. With 6 bases clipped from V and 8 bases from J, the junction kept 8 bases outside the gene matches. The CDR3 spans 14 residues. CDR3 region: CAISGQGEGEKLFF. DNA for the CDR3: TGTGCCATCAGCGGACAGGGCGAGGGGGAAAAACTGTTTTTT.

V gene TRBV28 combines with J gene TRBJ1-2, with 10 positions matching TRBD1. J was trimmed by 5 bases and V by 3 bases; bases with no gene match: 6. The CDR3 contains 15 residues. Germline lookup yields CDR1 MDHEN and CDR2 SYDVKM. This CDR3 reads CASSFMGQGRYGYTF. Here the CDR3 DNA reads TGTGCCAGCAGTTTCATGGGACAGGGGAGGTATGGCTACACCTTC.

V usage is TRBV18 and J usage is TRBJ1-4, with 9 bases identical to TRBD1. V shed 0 bases, J shed 8 bases, and the junction held 13 bases outside the gene matches. Looked up from germline, CDR1 is KGHSH and CDR2 is LQKENI. CDR3 length: 18 amino acids. The CDR3 bases are TGTGCCAGCTCACCACCGGGGTCCGGGACAGGGCATCGGGAAAAACTGTTTTTT. As protein: CASSPPGSGTGHREKLFF.

V usage is TRBV20-1 and J usage is TRBJ2-7, with no clear D. The V and J ends lost 3 bases and 5 bases respectively, with 8 bases between them. Germline V gives CDR1 DFQATT, CDR2 SNEGSKA (reference sequence). This CDR3 region has 11 residues. CDR3 region: CSASYRDEQYF. The CDR3 DNA follows: TGCAGTGCTAGCTATCGGGACGAGCAGTACTTC.

The chain is built from TRBV30 and TRBJ1-3; D ambiguous. The V end was cut by 3 bases, the J end by 1 base, with 10 bases between. The CDR3 has 14 residues. The V gene's germline CDR1 is GTSNPN and CDR2 SVGIG (reference sequence). CDR3 residues: CAWSEEMSGNTIYF. The CDR3, as DNA: TGTGCCTGGAGCGAAGAGATGTCTGGAAACACCATATATTTT.

The V gene is TRBV10-3, the J gene TRBJ2-7, with 8 nucleotides matching TRBD1. Germline values: CDR1 ENHRY, CDR2 SYGVKD. V trimming: 4 bases; J trimming: 2 bases; junction bases outside the gene matches: 13. The CDR3 totals 17 residues. In DNA, the CDR3 is TGTGCCATCAGTGGGTCGGAACGGACAGGGAGAGCCTACGAGCAGTACTTC. Its protein product is CAISGSERTGRAYEQYF.